Following are 32 T cell receptor beta chains from one sample sequenced in a study of blood T cell repertoires in COVID-19. Profiled with immunoSEQ multiplex PCR; TCRdb holds only in-frame clones, not every one. Among about 98,000 clones, nearly 90% were seen once, and the ten largest hold 4% to 5%. Sequencing used peripheral blood. These receptor sequences come from a man in his 70s with acute or convalescent COVID-19.

The gene calls are TRBV2 and TRBJ1-6, with 8 bases matching TRBD1. Trimming took 4 bases from V and 7 from J; bases not matched to a gene: 6. There are 15 residues in the CDR3. Germline V CDR1 and CDR2: SNHLY, FYNNEI. The CDR3 DNA sequence: TGTGCCAGCAGTGGGACAGGGTTAGGGAATTCACCCCTCCACTTT. Protein product: CASSGTGLGNSPLHF. The variable domain in full, completed from reference TRBV2 and TRBJ1-6, reads EPEVTQTPSHQVTQMGQEVILRCVPISNHLYFYWYRQILGQKVEFLVSFYNNEISEKSEIFDDQFSVERPDGSNFTLKIRSTKLEDSAMYFCASSGTGLGNSPLHFGNGTRLTVT.

The chain recombines TRBV3-1 (or the pseudogene TRBV3-2) with TRBJ1-2, with TRBD1 matching over 10 bases. The CDR3 spans 16 residues. The germline CDR1 and CDR2 sequences are LGHDT and YNNKEL (reference sequence). V shed 1 base, J shed 6 bases, and the junction held 8 bases outside the gene matches. The CDR3 loop reads CASSQVVTGGGHGYTF. CDR3 coding DNA: TGTGCCAGCAGCCAAGTTGTGACAGGGGGCGGTCATGGCTACACCTTC.

This sequence joins TRBV7-6 and TRBJ1-1; 8 bases match TRBD1. Germline V gene sequence: CDR1 SGHVS, CDR2 FNYEAQ. The junction had 9 bases not matched to a gene; V was cut back by 1 base and J by 5 bases. CDR3 length equals 16 residues. In DNA, the CDR3 is TGTGCCAGCAGCTTAGACCGTACAGGGGGTGGGACTGAAGCTTTCTTT. Encoded protein: CASSLDRTGGGTEAFF.

The chain carries TRBV21-1 and TRBJ1-4; the D call in the table, TRBD1, was not verified against the DNA. TRBV21-1 is shown as a pseudogene. The CDR3 loop spans 15 amino acids. The CDR3 DNA follows: TGTGCCAGCAGCAACAGACAGGGTGTGAGAGAAAAACTGTTTTTT. Its translation is CASSNRQGVREKLFF.

The chain carries TRBV21-1 and TRBJ1-2; the table names TRBD1, a call not compared with the DNA. TRBV21-1 is listed as a pseudogene. CDR3 length: 12 amino acids. CDR3 nucleotides: TGTGCCAGCAGCAGACAGGGTTTTGGCTACACCTTC. As protein: CASSRQGFGYTF.

The gene calls are TRBV7-5 and TRBJ1-1; TRBD1, as called in the table, went unchecked against the DNA. TRBV7-5 is assigned pseudogene status. This CDR3 spans 14 amino acids. CDR3 bases: TGTGCCAGAAGCCCATCGCCCAGGAACACTGAAGCTTTCTTT. It codes for CARSPSPRNTEAFF.

The CDR3 spells CASSYSKAGGQETQYF. As DNA, the CDR3 is TGTGCCAGCAGTTACTCGAAGGCGGGGGGGCAAGAGACCCAGTACTTC. The V call is TRBV6-5, the J call TRBJ2-5, with 9 nucleotides matching TRBD2. This CDR3 contains 16 residues. Unmatched junction bases numbered 4, after V lost 0 bases and J lost 2 bases. Looked up from germline, CDR1 is MNHEY and CDR2 is SVGAGI.

The V gene is TRBV28, the J gene TRBJ1-5; D might be TRBD1 (6 bases). The CDR3 has 15 amino acids. V was shortened by 5 bases and J by 0 bases, with 11 bases between the two germline ends. Looked up from germline, CDR1 is MDHEN and CDR2 is SYDVKM. The CDR3 DNA is TGTGCCAGCAGTCCAGGACAGTATAGCAATCAGCCCCAGCATTTT. As protein: CASSPGQYSNQPQHF.

V is TRBV3-1 (or the pseudogene TRBV3-2) and J is TRBJ1-1; a possible D gene is TRBD1 (5 bases). The ends were cut back, 4 bases at V and 11 bases at J, with 11 bases in the middle. CDR1 is LGHDT, CDR2 YNNKEL, per germline (reference sequence). The CDR3 extends over 11 amino acids. Written as DNA, the CDR3 is TGTGCCAGCAGCCGAGGGAGGGACGCTTTCTTT. It codes for CASSRGRDAFF.

This rearrangement joins TRBV29-1 to TRBJ1-2; D is perhaps TRBD1 (6 bases). Germline V gene sequence: CDR1 SQVTM, CDR2 ANQGSEA. V was cut by 4 bases and J by 8 bases, with 14 bases left in between. This CDR3 spans 12 amino acids. DNA of the CDR3: TGCAGCGTTGTGAACAGGGTGGGAGGCTACACCTTC. It translates to CSVVNRVGGYTF.

The rearrangement links TRBV20-1 to TRBJ1-2; maybe TRBD1 (6 bases). Germline CDR1 is DFQATT and CDR2 is SNEGSKA (reference sequence). V lost 5 bases and J 12 bases, leaving 13 bases between the germline ends. CDR3 length: 10 residues. The CDR3 coding sequence is TGCAGTGCTGACAGGTTTCGCGACACCTTC. This translates into CSADRFRDTF.

This chain links TRBV7-9 with TRBJ2-2; TRBD1 matches at 9 bases. V shed 7 bases, J shed 4 bases, and the junction held 10 bases outside the gene matches. Germline CDR1 reads SEHNR; CDR2 reads FQNEAQ (reference sequence). CDR3 length: 16 residues. DNA for the CDR3: TGTGCCAGCACTCCACAGGGGGCTGAGGGCACCGGGGAGCTGTTTTTT. As protein: CASTPQGAEGTGELFF.

This clone was seen a few times. The chain uses TRBV2 and TRBJ1-6; no definite D call. V dropped 0 bases and J dropped 9 bases, with 6 bases sitting between them. Germline values: CDR1 SNHLY, CDR2 FYNNEI. The CDR3 extends over 13 amino acids. In DNA, the CDR3 is TGTGCCAGCAGTGAAGCGCGGGGTTCACCCCTCCACTTT. It specifies CASSEARGSPLHF.

V gene TRBV16 combines with J gene TRBJ1-5; the match to TRBD1 covers 7 bases. The CDR3 runs to 16 residues. Germline V lookup: CDR1 KGHSY, CDR2 FQNENV. V lost 4 bases and J lost 6; bases outside the gene matches: 12. CDR3 sequence (DNA): TGTGCCAGCAGCCCCCACAGGGGTGGGACGAGTCAGCCCCAGCATTTT. This sequence encodes CASSPHRGGTSQPQHF.

This clone has a handful of counts. The V call is TRBV12-3 or TRBV12-4, the J call TRBJ1-1, with D perhaps matching TRBD1 (5 bases). There are 13 residues in the CDR3. Trimming removed 6 bases from V and 6 bases from J, with 14 bases in between. CDR3 bases: TGTGCCAGCAGACCCGGGGGTTTCGCTGAAGCTTTCTTT. Its translation is CASRPGGFAEAFF.

The chain is built from TRBV19 and TRBJ1-5; 8 nucleotides align to TRBD1. CDR3 size: 18 residues. The germline CDR1 and CDR2 sequences are LNHDA and SQIVND (reference sequence). The ends lost 4 bases at V and 0 bases at J; junction bases unmatched: 11. CDR3 nucleotides: TGTGCCAGTAGTAGATTAACAGGGGGTTCCTATAGCAATCAGCCCCAGCATTTT. It yields the protein CASSRLTGGSYSNQPQHF.

The chain is built from TRBV30 and TRBJ1-1; D gene uncertain. V was trimmed by 1 base and J by 1 base, leaving 7 bases between them. Germline CDR1 and CDR2: GTSNPN and SVGIG (reference sequence). The CDR3 consists of 13 residues. The CDR3 region has the DNA TGTGCCTGGAGTGGCGATTCGAACACTGAAGCTTTCTTT. Translation gives CAWSGDSNTEAFF.

The V gene is TRBV2, the J gene TRBJ1-2, with TRBD1 matching over 9 bases. V was pared by 2 bases and J by 6 bases, with 7 bases of the junction left unmatched. Per the germline V gene, CDR1 is SNHLY and CDR2 is FYNNEI. The CDR3 totals 15 residues. This chain's CDR3 is CASSELQGARDGYTF. Written as DNA, the CDR3 is TGTGCCAGCAGTGAATTACAGGGGGCGCGGGATGGCTACACCTTC.

The chain joins TRBV2 to TRBJ1-1, with 7 nucleotides matching TRBD1. The CDR3 extends over 15 amino acids. Trimming cost V 2 bases and J 3 bases; bases outside gene matches: 6. Germline V CDR1 and CDR2: SNHLY, FYNNEI. The CDR3 loop is CASSELAGGYTEAFF. For the CDR3, the DNA is TGTGCCAGCAGTGAACTGGCAGGGGGTTACACTGAAGCTTTCTTT. Full variable domain (missing parts from reference TRBV2 and TRBJ1-1): EPEVTQTPSHQVTQMGQEVILRCVPISNHLYFYWYRQILGQKVEFLVSFYNNEISEKSEIFDDQFSVERPDGSNFTLKIRSTKLEDSAMYFCASSELAGGYTEAFFGQGTRLTVV.

V usage is TRBV27 and J usage is TRBJ1-4; 7 positions match TRBD1. V trimming: 6 bases; J trimming: 7 bases; junction bases outside the gene matches: 8. The CDR3 contains 14 residues. Germline V gene sequence: CDR1 MNHEY, CDR2 SMNVEV (reference sequence). The CDR3 DNA is TGTGCCAGCAGACGGGAGGGGGCCATTGAAAAACTGTTTTTT. Translating it yields CASRREGAIEKLFF.

This chain joins TRBV19 and TRBJ1-6; TRBD1 matches at 8 bases. Germline V gene data show CDR1 as LNHDA and CDR2 as SQIVND (reference sequence). The CDR3 runs 15 residues. J was trimmed by 7 bases and V by 4 bases; bases with no gene match: 6. The CDR3 sequence: CASSTFGQGNSPLHF. CDR3 nucleotides: TGTGCCAGTAGTACCTTTGGACAGGGCAATTCACCCCTCCACTTT.

The V and J genes are TRBV19 and TRBJ2-2, with 8 bases fitting TRBD2. The CDR3 has 15 amino acids. Germline V gene data show CDR1 as LNHDA and CDR2 as SQIVND (reference sequence). After removal of 3 bases from V and 5 bases from J, the junction contained 5 bases not matched to a gene. CDR3 sequence: CASSINSGATGELFF. CDR3 DNA sequence: TGTGCCAGTAGTATCAATAGCGGGGCTACCGGGGAGCTGTTTTTT.

The chain couples TRBV5-1 to TRBJ2-2, with TRBD1 matching 8 bases. Germline loops: CDR1 SGHRS, CDR2 YFSETQ. V lost 2 bases and J lost 4; bases outside the gene matches: 1. CDR3 size: 14 residues. CDR3 DNA sequence: TGCGCCAGCAGCTTCAGGGGGCCCACCGGGGAGCTGTTTTTT. Protein product: CASSFRGPTGELFF.

J is TRBJ2-3 and V is TRBV7-9; TRBD1 aligns across 7 bases. The V gene end was trimmed by 5 bases and the J gene end by 7 bases; junction bases not matched to a gene: 6. The germline V gene has CDR1 SEHNR and CDR2 FQNEAQ (reference sequence). The CDR3 length is 13 residues. In nucleotides, the CDR3 is TGTGCCAGCAGCCCTGGGACAGCCCATACGCAGTATTTT. Translating it yields CASSPGTAHTQYF.

In DNA form, the CDR3 reads TGTGCCAGCAGCGTCCTAGGCATTCAGTACTTC. Translation gives CASSVLGIQYF. The chain couples TRBV3-1 (or the pseudogene TRBV3-2) to TRBJ2-4; no definite D call. The germline V and J ends were trimmed by 5 bases and 9 bases, with 8 bases remaining between them. The CDR3 is 11 residues long. Germline loops: CDR1 LGHDT, CDR2 YNNKEL (reference sequence).

This rearrangement joins TRBV29-1 to TRBJ1-1; no clear D gene. The ends were cut back, 4 bases at V and 5 bases at J, with 14 bases in the middle. Germline V CDR1 and CDR2: SQVTM, ANQGSEA. CDR3 size: 13 residues. The CDR3 region is CSVGGDGETEAFF. CDR3 bases: TGCAGCGTTGGCGGAGACGGAGAGACTGAAGCTTTCTTT.

This clone was found once. J is TRBJ1-1 and V is TRBV19; 8 bases agree with TRBD1. Losses at the gene ends were 4 bases for V and 8 bases for J; bases not matched to a gene: 6. The CDR3 extends over 13 amino acids. Germline values: CDR1 LNHDA, CDR2 SQIVND (reference sequence). CDR3 in amino acids: CASSRRDRSEAFF. CDR3 DNA: TGTGCCAGTAGTAGACGGGACAGGAGCGAAGCTTTCTTT. Drawing the rest from reference TRBV19 and TRBJ1-1, the complete variable domain is DGGITQSPKYLFRKEGQNVTLSCEQNLNHDAMYWYRQDPGQGLRLIYYSQIVNDFQKGDIAEGYSVSREKKESFPLTVTSAQKNPTAFYLCASSRRDRSEAFFGQGTRLTVV.

V and J are TRBV19 and TRBJ1-1; TRBD1 might be the D (5 bases). V lost 3 bases, J lost 3 bases, and 14 bases lay in between. Germline V gene lookup returns CDR1 LNHDA and CDR2 SQIVND (reference sequence). The CDR3 is 15 residues long. The CDR3 loop reads CASSIQGVGDTEAFF. The CDR3 region has the DNA TGTGCCAGTAGTATTCAAGGGGTTGGGGACACTGAAGCTTTCTTT.

J is TRBJ2-7 and V is TRBV5-1, with 8 bases that match TRBD1. This CDR3 contains 13 residues. With 4 bases clipped from V and 6 bases from J, the junction kept 6 bases outside the gene matches. Germline lookup yields CDR1 SGHRS and CDR2 YFSETQ. The DNA for the CDR3 is TGCGCCAGCAGCCGACAGGGGCAGCGCGAGCAGTACTTC. Amino acid sequence: CASSRQGQREQYF.

This clone showed up just a few times. The rearrangement links TRBV5-4 to TRBJ1-1, with 9 bases identical to TRBD1. The germline V gene encodes CDR1 SGHNT and CDR2 YYREEE (reference sequence). This CDR3 spans 16 amino acids. J was trimmed by 3 bases and V by 3 bases; bases with no gene match: 9. CDR3 sequence: CASSSSGTGPYTEAFF. CDR3 nucleotides: TGTGCCAGCAGCTCTTCCGGGACAGGGCCTTACACTGAAGCTTTCTTT.

V is TRBV3-1 (or the pseudogene TRBV3-2) and J is TRBJ2-1; 11 bases are a match to TRBD2. CDR3 length: 20 residues. The ends lost 1 base at V and 4 bases at J; junction bases unmatched: 15. Germline values: CDR1 LGHDT, CDR2 YNNKEL (reference sequence). The DNA of the CDR3 is TGTGCCAGCAGCCAAGTCCCGACTAGCGGGATGGCGAACCTATACAATGAGCAGTTCTTC. Residues: CASSQVPTSGMANLYNEQFF.

Turning to this clone: The same CDR3 also results from other DNA sequences found in this sample. The gene calls are TRBV6-1 and TRBJ1-3, with 7 bases aligning to TRBD1. V was clipped by 2 bases and J by 3 bases; unmatched bases: 1. CDR1 is MNHNS and CDR2 is SASEGT in the germline V gene. The CDR3 contains 14 residues. The DNA for the CDR3 is TGTGCCAGCAGTGAACAGGGGGGTGGAAACACCATATATTTT. Protein product: CASSEQGGGNTIYF.